The present T cell receptor (beta chain) was sequenced within a study of blood T cell repertoires in COVID-19. Overall study context: Sites across the United States, Italy and Spain contributed samples from acute and convalescent COVID-19. The analysed material was cDNA or gDNA that came from T cells, B-cell-depleted T cells, or PBMCs.

In the authors' methods: Reference gene primer amplification gave estimated nucleated cell counts. Produced via immunoSEQ multiplex PCR; TCRdb's table is partial and in-frame only. That table is the source of V, J and clone size, and D and trimming were worked out from the DNA. Counted here are under 450,000 clones, about 80% occurring once; the ten biggest clones make up over 0.95%. The V segment lost 1 base and the J segment 6 bases; nucleotides outside the gene matches: 7. In germline, CDR1 is LNHDA, CDR2 SQIVND (reference sequence). This CDR3 contains 15 residues. This clone was found once. Sequencing used peripheral blood. The TCR originated in a human donor with acute or convalescent COVID-19. The donor label of this sample is uncertain. V is TRBV19 and J is TRBJ2-7, with 9 bases aligning to TRBD1. The CDR3 bases are TGTGCCAGTAGTATAGGTCCGGGACAGGGATCCGAGCAGTACTTC. Translated, it gives CASSIGPGQGSEQYF. Complete variable domain (other parts from reference TRBV19 and TRBJ2-7): DGGITQSPKYLFRKEGQNVTLSCEQNLNHDAMYWYRQDPGQGLRLIYYSQIVNDFQKGDIAEGYSVSREKKESFPLTVTSAQKNPTAFYLCASSIGPGQGSEQYFGPGTRLTVT.